This TCR beta chain was sequenced for a study of T cells in Graves' hyperthyroidism and ophthalmopathy. There are 13 residues in the CDR3. Per the germline V gene, CDR1 is DFQATT and CDR2 is SNEGSKA (reference sequence). Trimming left V 8 bases short and J 11 bases short, with 22 bases between. Template material for amplifying TCR beta CDR3 regions consisted of RNA transcripts. A set of HTBI primers served as the primers for a first-round RT-PCR of the TCR CDR3. MiXCR, applied by TCRdb to the multiplex PCR reads, yields one record per CDR3 protein. The sample shows under 300,000 distinct CDR3 sequences, 15% of them seen only once.

This clonotype was obtained from a woman in her forties or fifties with Graves' hyperthyroidism that later progressed to Graves' ophthalmopathy. Sample: blood. J is TRBJ2-4 and V is TRBV20-1; a weak D match, TRBD1 (6 bases). The CDR3 reads CSPSETGPRVQYF. CDR3 nucleotide sequence: TGCAGTCCGTCCGAGACAGGCCCTCGTGTTCAGTACTTC.